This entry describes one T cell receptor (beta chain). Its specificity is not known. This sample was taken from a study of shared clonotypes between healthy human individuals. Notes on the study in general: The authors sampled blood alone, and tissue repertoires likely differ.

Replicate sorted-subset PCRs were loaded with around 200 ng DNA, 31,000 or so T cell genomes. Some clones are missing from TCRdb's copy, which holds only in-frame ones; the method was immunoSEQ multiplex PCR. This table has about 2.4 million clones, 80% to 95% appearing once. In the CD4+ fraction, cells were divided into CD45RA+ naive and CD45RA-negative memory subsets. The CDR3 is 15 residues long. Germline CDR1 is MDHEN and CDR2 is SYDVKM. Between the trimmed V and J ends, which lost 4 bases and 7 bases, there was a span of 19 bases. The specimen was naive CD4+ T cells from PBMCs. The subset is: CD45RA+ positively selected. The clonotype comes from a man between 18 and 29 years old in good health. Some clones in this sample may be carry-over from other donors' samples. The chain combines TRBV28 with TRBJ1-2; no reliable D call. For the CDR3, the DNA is TGTGCCAGCAGTTCCCCCCTCGGCCTCCGGGGTGGCTACACCTTC. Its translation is CASSSPLGLRGGYTF.